The clone carrying this T cell receptor beta chain was detected a few times. What it recognizes is unknown. Each CDR3 protein gets one entry after TCRdb re-called the multiplex PCR reads with MiXCR. Counted here are about 47,000 distinct CDR3 sequences, more than 20% occurring once; the ten biggest clones make up approximately 8.1%. The data were taken from a study of breast tumors, draining lymph nodes, adjacent tissues. Study findings and constraints: Compared with basal-like, luminal-like tumors shared significantly more repertoire with nontumor tissue. Tumor repertoires ranked between lymph nodes and nontumor tissue in diversity, with V and J gene preferences. Most tumor T cells seemingly derive from lymph node, then expand in tumor.

The ends were cut back, 3 bases at V and 6 bases at J, with 12 bases in the middle. The CDR3 contains 14 residues. The clonotype comes from a female donor with breast cancer. Some clones in this sample may be carry-over from other donors' samples. The chain employs TRBV12-3 or TRBV12-4 and TRBJ2-1; D gene ambiguous. The sequencing input was breast tumor tissue. The DNA for the CDR3 is TGTGCCAGCAGTTTCACTTTCCTGGCCAATGAGCAGTTCTTC. It codes for CASSFTFLANEQFF.